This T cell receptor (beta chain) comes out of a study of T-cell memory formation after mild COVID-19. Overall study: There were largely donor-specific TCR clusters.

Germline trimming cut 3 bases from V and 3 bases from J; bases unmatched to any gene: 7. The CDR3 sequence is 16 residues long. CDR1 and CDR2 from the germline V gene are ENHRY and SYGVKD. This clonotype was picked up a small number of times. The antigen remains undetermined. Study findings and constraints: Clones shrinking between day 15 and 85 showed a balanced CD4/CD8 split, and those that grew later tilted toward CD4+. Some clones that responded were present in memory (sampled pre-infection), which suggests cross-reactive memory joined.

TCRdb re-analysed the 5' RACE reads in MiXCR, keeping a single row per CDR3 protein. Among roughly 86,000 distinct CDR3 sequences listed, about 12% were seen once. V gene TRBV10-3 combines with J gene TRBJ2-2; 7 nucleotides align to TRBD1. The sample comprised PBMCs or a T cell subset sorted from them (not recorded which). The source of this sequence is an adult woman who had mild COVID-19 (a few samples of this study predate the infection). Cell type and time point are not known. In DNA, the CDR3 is TGTGCCATCAGTGAAGCCGGGACAGCTTACACCGGGGAGCTGTTTTTT. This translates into CAISEAGTAYTGELFF.